Shown below are 10 T cell receptor beta chains from a single sample sequenced in a study of OX40 agonist ivuxolimab in advanced cancers. Measured with immunoSEQ multiplex PCR; TCRdb has only the in-frame clones, and not every one. The table lists about 61,000 clones, about 92% of them singletons. The specimen comprised CD4+ or CD8+ T cells sorted from blood, sampled in a trial of the OX40 agonist ivuxolimab. All receptors derive from an adult with an advanced solid tumor such as melanoma, head and neck, liver or kidney cancer.

The CDR3 region has the DNA TGTGCCAGCAGTGGTCGACTATTTCAAGATACGCAGTATTTT. Residues: CASSGRLFQDTQYF. The chain uses TRBV6-1 and TRBJ2-3; tentative D call: TRBD2 (5 bases). Per germline, CDR1 MNHNS and CDR2 SASEGT. The CDR3 totals 14 residues. V was trimmed by 4 bases and J by 5 bases, leaving 13 bases between them.

The chain employs TRBV27 and TRBJ2-1; 10 nucleotides align to TRBD2. Germline V lookup: CDR1 MNHEY, CDR2 SMNVEV (reference sequence). The length of the CDR3 is 16 residues. V lost 6 bases, J lost 6 bases, and 11 bases stayed unmatched. CDR3 DNA sequence: TGTGCCAGCAGACTGGTTCTAGCGGGAGCCCGCAATGAGCAGTTCTTC. This gives the protein CASRLVLAGARNEQFF.

The chain joins TRBV28 to TRBJ1-3; no firm D call. Germline loops: CDR1 MDHEN, CDR2 SYDVKM. The CDR3 runs to 16 residues. The ends were cut back, 2 bases at V and 1 base at J, with 12 bases in the middle. The CDR3 coding sequence is TGTGCCAGCAGTTTAAGTATAGGGTCGTCTGGAAACACCATATATTTT. Its protein is CASSLSIGSSGNTIYF.

The V gene is TRBV5-6, the J gene TRBJ1-2, with D unresolved. CDR3 length: 15 residues. From germline, CDR1 is SGHDT and CDR2 YYEEEE. V lost 1 base, J lost 6 bases, and 16 bases lay in between. CDR3 in DNA: TGTGCCAGCAGCTTGAGCCTTACCGTTTACCATGGCTACACCTTC. As protein: CASSLSLTVYHGYTF.

The chain carries TRBV6-1 and TRBJ1-1; D may be TRBD1 (5 bases). The CDR3 loop spans 13 amino acids. Germline-derived CDR1 and CDR2 are MNHNS and SASEGT. Trimming stripped 4 bases from V and 3 bases from J, with 9 bases between. The chain's CDR3 is CASSAGTYTEAFF. Written as DNA, the CDR3 is TGTGCCAGCAGTGCCGGGACCTACACTGAAGCTTTCTTT.

This sequence joins TRBV6-6 and TRBJ1-3; no firm D call. Germline-derived CDR1 and CDR2 are MNHNY and SVGAGI (reference sequence). The V end lost 2 bases, the J end lost 0 bases, and 11 bases lay between the germline ends. This CDR3 region has 16 residues. In nucleotides, the CDR3 is TGTGCCAGCAGTTACGGAGTTCTACACTCTGGAAACACCATATATTTT. It codes for CASSYGVLHSGNTIYF.

V usage is TRBV27 and J usage is TRBJ2-1, with 12 bases aligning to TRBD2. Germline V gives CDR1 MNHEY, CDR2 SMNVEV (reference sequence). The CDR3 is 16 residues long. The V segment lost 4 bases and the J segment 4 bases; nucleotides outside the gene matches: 5. Here the CDR3 DNA reads TGTGCCAGCAGTTCCGGGACTAGCGGGCCTTACAATGAGCAGTTCTTC. It is translated as CASSSGTSGPYNEQFF.

The J gene is TRBJ2-1, the V gene TRBV5-1, with 9 bases identical to TRBD2. This CDR3 is 18 amino acids long. V was clipped by 3 bases and J by 2 bases; unmatched bases: 12. The V gene's germline CDR1 is SGHRS and CDR2 YFSETQ. CDR3 bases: TGCGCCAGCAGCTGGGGTTTTGGAGCGGGAGGCCCCTACAATGAGCAGTTCTTC. Translating gives CASSWGFGAGGPYNEQFF.

Points on this clone: A read error is possible here, since a much larger clone lies one base away. This rearrangement joins TRBV6-6 to TRBJ2-5; D gene ambiguous. V dropped 2 bases and J dropped 3 bases, with 1 base sitting between them. This CDR3 spans 11 amino acids. Germline V gives CDR1 MNHNY, CDR2 SVGAGI (reference sequence). The CDR3 loop is CASSYEETQYF. CDR3 nucleotides: TGTGCCAGCAGTTACGAAGAGACCCAGTACTTC.

The rearrangement joins TRBV4-3 to TRBJ2-1; D is ambiguous. The CDR3 runs 15 residues. Trimming stripped 1 base from V and 0 bases from J, with 7 bases between. Germline V gene sequence: CDR1 LGHNA, CDR2 YSLEER. The CDR3 is CASSQGVSSYNEQFF. The CDR3 coding sequence is TGCGCCAGCAGCCAAGGGGTAAGCTCCTACAATGAGCAGTTCTTC.